The text below deals with one T cell receptor beta chain. The table came from immunoSEQ multiplex PCR; TCRdb's copy has only in-frame clones and leaves some out. The sample holds approximately 52,000 clones, around 77% seen once. This entry belongs to a study of PD-L1 blockade in urothelial cancer. The CDR3 runs 14 residues. With V trimmed by 4 bases and J by 5 bases, 8 bases remained unmatched. Germline lookup yields CDR1 SGHKS and CDR2 YYEKEE (reference sequence). Source: PBMCs, taken around atezolizumab (anti-PD-L1) treatment. This receptor was identified in a man in his 70s with urothelial cancer. This chain uses TRBV5-5 with TRBJ2-5, with 7 positions matching TRBD1. The CDR3 region has the DNA TGTGCCAGCAGCAGGACAGGCTTGGGGGAGACCCAGTACTTC. Residues: CASSRTGLGETQYF.